Presented here are 22 T cell receptor beta chains from one specimen sequenced in a study of CD8+ T cells in alopecia areata. Following extraction, RNA underwent reverse transcription to cDNA, which served as the sequencing template. Profiling relied on immunoSEQ multiplex PCR, and the TCRdb table lists in-frame clones only, not all of them. The sample consists of roughly 280,000 clones, 60% of them appearing once. The treatment was: oral pan-JAK inhibitor, 5-10 mg twice daily. Sequencing was performed on CD4+ T cells sorted from blood, taken around week 53, from a patient treated with tofacitinib. All receptors come from a human donor with alopecia areata.

Ten or more counts support this clone. V gene TRBV11-2 combines with J gene TRBJ2-6; tentative D call: TRBD1 (5 bases). This CDR3 comprises 15 residues. In germline, CDR1 is SGHAT, CDR2 FQNNGV. V was clipped by 1 base and J by 2 bases, with 6 bases between them. The DNA for the CDR3 is TGTGCCAGCAGCTTAGGACAGACTGGGGCCAACGTCCTGACTTTC. Translation: CASSLGQTGANVLTF.

This clone was recorded many times. The J gene is TRBJ1-2, the V gene TRBV7-9, with 7 bases lining up with TRBD1. V lost 5 bases and J lost 4; bases outside the gene matches: 4. CDR3 length equals 13 residues. The V gene's germline CDR1 is SEHNR and CDR2 FQNEAQ (reference sequence). CDR3 bases: TGTGCCAGCAGCCTGGGACAGACCTATGGCTACACCTTC. Protein: CASSLGQTYGYTF.

This chain connects TRBV6-5 to TRBJ2-2; perhaps TRBD2 as D (6 bases). Between the trimmed V and J ends, which lost 8 bases and 6 bases, there was a span of 16 bases. This CDR3 is 14 amino acids long. The germline gives CDR1 MNHEY, CDR2 SVGAGI. CDR3 residues: CASHRNSGAGELFF. Here the CDR3 DNA reads TGTGCCAGCCACAGGAATTCGGGGGCCGGGGAGCTGTTTTTT.

This rearrangement joins TRBV7-3 to TRBJ2-3; D remains unclear. The CDR3 has 14 residues. V dropped 1 base and J dropped 6 bases, with 11 bases sitting between them. Germline loops: CDR1 SGHTA, CDR2 FQGTGA. The CDR3 nucleotides are TGTGCCAGCAGCTTAAGATCGGGCCCGGATACGCAGTATTTT. Translated, it gives CASSLRSGPDTQYF.

This clone came up a few times. The chain carries TRBV10-3 and TRBJ2-5; a weak D match, TRBD1 (6 bases). This CDR3 comprises 12 residues. Trimming pared 4 bases from V and 9 bases from J, leaving 12 bases between. Per germline, CDR1 ENHRY and CDR2 SYGVKD. CDR3 coding DNA: TGTGCCATCAGTGTACTGGGGGCCTCCCAGTACTTC. Its protein product is CAISVLGASQYF.

The rearrangement links TRBV29-1 to TRBJ2-5; TRBD2 matches at 11 bases. This CDR3 has 14 amino acids. The germline gives CDR1 SQVTM, CDR2 ANQGSEA. The trim removed 4 bases at V and 4 bases at J, leaving 5 bases unmatched. CDR3 bases: TGCAGCGTTGTTATAGCGGGGGGGCGAGAGACCCAGTACTTC. Its protein is CSVVIAGGRETQYF. Full variable domain (remainder filled in from reference TRBV29-1 and TRBJ2-5): SAVISQKPSRDICQRGTSLTIQCQVDSQVTMMFWYRQQPGQSLTLIATANQGSEATYESGFVIDKFPISRPNLTFSTLTVSNMSPEDSSIYLCSVVIAGGRETQYFGPGTRLLVL.

This clone came up once. The rearrangement links TRBV1 to TRBJ1-1; TRBD1 reflects the table's D call only, with no check against the DNA. TRBV1 is shown as a pseudogene. This CDR3 has 14 amino acids. The CDR3 region is CTSTPPQGNTEAFF. The CDR3 DNA reads as TGCACCAGCACACCGCCGCAGGGAAACACTGAAGCTTTCTTT.

The CDR3 DNA follows: TGTGCCTGGATCTTACAAAAGACCCAGTACTTC. Translation gives CAWILQKTQYF. V gene TRBV30 combines with J gene TRBJ2-5, with no clear D. V was cut by 4 bases and J by 6 bases, with 9 bases left in between. Germline loops: CDR1 GTSNPN, CDR2 SVGIG (reference sequence). This CDR3 is 11 amino acids long. Together with reference TRBV30 and TRBJ2-5, the CDR3 gives the full variable domain: SQTIHQWPATLVQPVGSPLSLECTVEGTSNPNLYWYRQAAGRGLQLLFYSVGIGQISSEVPQNLSASRPQDRQFILSSKKLLLSDSGFYLCAWILQKTQYFGPGTRLLVL.

J is TRBJ2-5 and V is TRBV5-4; D could derive from TRBD1 or TRBD2 (5 bases each). CDR3 size: 14 residues. Germline V gene data show CDR1 as SGHNT and CDR2 as YYREEE (reference sequence). Deletions cut 4 bases from V and 4 bases from J, with 14 bases between. CDR3 sequence (DNA): TGTGCCAGCAGCCGGGTGGGGGAACTAGAGACCCAGTACTTC. As protein: CASSRVGELETQYF.

CDR3 loop: CASVMAGEDTQYF. The CDR3 bases are TGTGCCAGCGTGATGGCGGGGGAAGATACGCAGTATTTT. The chain employs TRBV2 and TRBJ2-3; TRBD2 aligns across 7 bases. The CDR3 extends over 13 amino acids. In germline, CDR1 is SNHLY, CDR2 FYNNEI. Trimming cost V 8 bases and J 5 bases; bases outside gene matches: 7.

V and J are TRBV30 and TRBJ2-7; 8 bases are shared with TRBD2. The CDR3 length is 14 residues. With V trimmed by 2 bases and J by 1 base, 4 bases remained unmatched. Looked up from germline, CDR1 is GTSNPN and CDR2 is SVGIG (reference sequence). The CDR3 DNA sequence: TGTGCCTGGAGTACCCCGGGAGGGTCCTACGAGCAGTACTTC. Encoded protein: CAWSTPGGSYEQYF.

This clone showed up just a few times. Other DNA sequences in the same sample also yield this CDR3. The CDR3 loop reads CAWSAGQGYEQYF. The CDR3 region has the DNA TGTGCCTGGAGTGCCGGACAGGGCTACGAGCAGTACTTC. The V call is TRBV30, the J call TRBJ2-7, with 8 nucleotides matching TRBD1. The CDR3 totals 13 residues. Germline V CDR1 and CDR2: GTSNPN, SVGIG (reference sequence). Losses at the gene ends were 1 base for V and 3 bases for J; bases not matched to a gene: 2.

The rearrangement uses TRBV4-2 and TRBJ1-5; D not certain. Germline CDR1 LGHNA, CDR2 YNFKEQ. V was cut by 0 bases and J by 5 bases, with 5 bases left in between. This CDR3 is 13 amino acids long. CDR3 nucleotide sequence: TGTGCCAGCAGCCAAGACCTCCATCAGCCCCAGCATTTT. Translating it yields CASSQDLHQPQHF.

The chain recombines TRBV29-1 with TRBJ2-1; D is ambiguous. V was clipped by 3 bases and J by 4 bases, with 7 bases between them. CDR1 is SQVTM and CDR2 is ANQGSEA in the germline V gene. The CDR3 has 12 residues. CDR3 sequence reads: CSVDRSYNEQFF. CDR3 DNA: TGCAGCGTTGACAGGAGTTACAATGAGCAGTTCTTC.

This clone was observed a handful of times. J is TRBJ2-7 and V is TRBV5-1; possibly TRBD2 for D (6 bases). CDR3 size: 15 residues. The germline gives CDR1 SGHRS, CDR2 YFSETQ. V was pared by 4 bases and J by 1 base, with 15 bases between. The CDR3 loop reads CASSPNPGTSYEQYF. CDR3 coding DNA: TGCGCCAGCAGCCCGAACCCCGGGACTTCCTACGAGCAGTACTTC.

The chain has TRBV30 and TRBJ1-5; 7 bases fit TRBD1. J gave up 0 bases and V 4 bases, and 12 bases lay outside the gene matches. The CDR3 runs 17 residues. Germline values: CDR1 GTSNPN, CDR2 SVGIG (reference sequence). CDR3 in DNA: TGTGCCTGGACCCCATGGGGACAGCTCCGTAGCAATCAGCCCCAGCATTTT. Its translation: CAWTPWGQLRSNQPQHF.

The rearrangement uses TRBV30 and TRBJ2-4; 7 positions match TRBD2. V lost 3 bases, J lost 12 bases, and 8 bases stayed unmatched. CDR1 is GTSNPN and CDR2 is SVGIG in the germline V gene (reference sequence). There are 12 residues in the CDR3. The DNA for the CDR3 is TGTGCCTGGAGCCCCGGGGGAGGGGCTCAGTACTTC. Its protein product is CAWSPGGGAQYF.

The chain carries TRBV29-1 and TRBJ2-7; D perhaps matches TRBD1 (5 bases). The CDR3 is made up of 12 amino acids. CDR1 and CDR2 (germline): SQVTM, ANQGSEA. V was clipped by 4 bases and J by 3 bases, with 10 bases between them. The CDR3 region has the DNA TGCAGCGTTGGTAGGGGTGGCTACGAGCAGTACTTC. It yields the protein CSVGRGGYEQYF.

This sequence joins TRBV10-3 and TRBJ2-5; D ambiguous. The CDR3 has 12 residues. Trimming took off 7 bases at V and 3 bases at J, with 9 bases between the two ends. CDR1 and CDR2 (germline): ENHRY, SYGVKD. In DNA, the CDR3 is TGTGCCATCAAAGGAGAAAAAGAGACCCAGTACTTC. This sequence encodes CAIKGEKETQYF.

V gene TRBV7-9 combines with J gene TRBJ1-2, with 8 positions matching TRBD1. CDR1 and CDR2 (germline): SEHNR, FQNEAQ (reference sequence). V shed 4 bases and J 4 bases; nucleotides not matched to a gene: 5. This CDR3 is built from 14 residues. The CDR3 DNA is TGTGCCAGCAGCTCGGCACAGGGGGTCTATGGCTACACCTTC. Translation: CASSSAQGVYGYTF.

The CDR3 reads CASSPGGGYGYTF. CDR3 bases: TGTGCCAGCAGCCCAGGGGGCGGCTATGGCTACACCTTC. The genes are TRBV5-4 and TRBJ1-2, with 8 nucleotides matching TRBD1. The germline V gene encodes CDR1 SGHNT and CDR2 YYREEE (reference sequence). Trimming took 4 bases from V and 4 from J; bases not matched to a gene: 3. CDR3 length equals 13 residues.

This clone was picked up a small number of times. This chain uses TRBV29-1 with TRBJ2-2; D possibly corresponds to TRBD1 (6 bases). The germline V gene has CDR1 SQVTM and CDR2 ANQGSEA. Trimming took 4 bases from V and 3 from J, leaving 18 bases between them. The CDR3 is 16 residues long. The CDR3 sequence is CSVASGVGQYTGELFF. In nucleotides, the CDR3 is TGCAGCGTTGCATCAGGAGTCGGACAGTACACCGGGGAGCTGTTTTTT.